This T cell receptor beta chain was sequenced in a study of shared clonotypes between healthy human individuals. The wider study: Donors, aged 18 to 49, were a couple of women and three men. Study-wide results and caveats: Clonotypes shared by all four sorted-subset donors had higher generation probabilities than non-shared clonotypes.

To note about this clone: Its antigen is not identified. The same CDR3 arises from other DNA sequences in this sample as well.

J lost 4 bases, V lost 3 bases, and 4 bases had no gene match. The germline gives CDR1 SGHRS, CDR2 YFSETQ. The CDR3 is 14 amino acids. At deep level, the assay was performed. Only in-frame clones appear in the TCRdb table, and some are missing; sequencing was by immunoSEQ multiplex PCR. The table includes some 350,000 clones, around 72% detected once. Sequencing input: memory CD4+ T cells sorted from blood. This sample's subset: CD45RA-negative fraction. This rearrangement joins TRBV5-1 to TRBJ2-5, with TRBD2 matching over 9 bases. This TCR was recovered from a young man in good health. CDR3: CASSWGLAGETQYF. CDR3 in DNA: TGCGCCAGCAGCTGGGGACTAGCTGGAGAGACCCAGTACTTC.